These 25 T cell receptor beta chains originate from one sample sequenced in a study of T cell responses to AZD1222 COVID-19 vaccine. The data were produced by immunoSEQ multiplex PCR, yet TCRdb's version contains in-frame clones alone and is incomplete. The sample contains roughly 150,000 clones, 85% to 95% of which appear only once. This material consisted of peripheral blood, taken 28 days after the second AZD1222 dose. Every receptor here comes from an adult who received the AZD1222 COVID-19 vaccine.

The V call is TRBV30, the J call TRBJ1-2; unclear D gene. V was shortened by 2 bases and J by 7 bases, with 5 bases between the two germline ends. The germline V gene has CDR1 GTSNPN and CDR2 SVGIG (reference sequence). This CDR3 is built from 10 residues. This CDR3 is CAWSPGGYTF. CDR3 DNA sequence: TGTGCCTGGAGTCCCGGTGGCTACACCTTC. Together with reference TRBV30 and TRBJ1-2, the CDR3 gives the full variable domain: SQTIHQWPATLVQPVGSPLSLECTVEGTSNPNLYWYRQAAGRGLQLLFYSVGIGQISSEVPQNLSASRPQDRQFILSSKKLLLSDSGFYLCAWSPGGYTFGSGTRLTVV.

The chain recombines TRBV30 with TRBJ1-5; D gene ambiguous. CDR3 size: 14 residues. The V gene's germline CDR1 is GTSNPN and CDR2 SVGIG (reference sequence). V lost 2 bases to trimming and J lost 5 bases, with 13 bases between them. This CDR3 reads CAWSMGQVDQPQHF. In DNA form, the CDR3 reads TGTGCCTGGAGTATGGGTCAGGTTGATCAGCCCCAGCATTTT. Based on the CDR3 plus reference TRBV30 and TRBJ1-5, the full variable domain is SQTIHQWPATLVQPVGSPLSLECTVEGTSNPNLYWYRQAAGRGLQLLFYSVGIGQISSEVPQNLSASRPQDRQFILSSKKLLLSDSGFYLCAWSMGQVDQPQHFGDGTRLSIL.

CDR3 bases: TGTGCCAGCAGTAGCCAACAGGGGCCCTCGGCTACCCAGTACTTC. Its translation is CASSSQQGPSATQYF. V usage is TRBV27 and J usage is TRBJ2-5; 7 nucleotides align to TRBD1. The CDR3 runs 15 residues. The ends lost 5 bases at V and 8 bases at J; junction bases unmatched: 14. CDR1 is MNHEY and CDR2 is SMNVEV in the germline V gene (reference sequence).

This clone was seen a few times. The chain joins TRBV19 to TRBJ1-2; D unclear. The CDR3 has 13 amino acids. Deletions cut 7 bases from V and 3 bases from J, with 12 bases between. Per the germline V gene, CDR1 is LNHDA and CDR2 is SQIVND (reference sequence). CDR3 sequence: CASKFGQDYGYTF. Here the CDR3 DNA reads TGTGCCAGTAAATTCGGGCAGGACTATGGCTACACCTTC.

The chain joins TRBV20-1 to TRBJ1-4; no clear D. The V gene lost 6 bases and the J gene lost 10 bases, with 12 bases spanning the gap. This CDR3 comprises 11 residues. The germline CDR1 and CDR2 sequences are DFQATT and SNEGSKA (reference sequence). The CDR3 sequence: CSASYDGKLFF. CDR3 nucleotides: TGCAGTGCCAGCTATGACGGAAAACTGTTTTTT.

This sequence joins TRBV28 and TRBJ1-3; tentative D call: TRBD1 (5 bases). Trimming removed 4 bases from V and 9 bases from J, with 22 bases in between. Germline CDR1 and CDR2: MDHEN and SYDVKM. This CDR3 spans 16 amino acids. For the CDR3, the DNA is TGTGCCAGCAGTTCGGCCCCTCGGGGCGGGGGGGGCACCATATATTTT. This sequence encodes CASSSAPRGGGGTIYF. Complete variable domain (other parts from reference TRBV28 and TRBJ1-3): DVKVTQSSRYLVKRTGEKVFLECVQDMDHENMFWYRQDPGLGLRLIYFSYDVKMKEKGDIPEGYSVSREKKERFSLILESASTNQTSMYLCASSSAPRGGGGTIYFGEGSWLTVV.

This chain joins TRBV5-6 and TRBJ2-1; D remains unclear. This CDR3 is built from 13 residues. Germline lookup yields CDR1 SGHDT and CDR2 YYEEEE. Trimming cost V 5 bases and J 8 bases, with 14 bases left between them. The DNA of the CDR3 is TGTGCCAGCAGTTTCACCGACGGGTATGAGCAGTTCTTC. This gives the protein CASSFTDGYEQFF.

This chain connects TRBV6-4 to TRBJ2-5; D not certain. Germline V gene sequence: CDR1 MRHNA, CDR2 SNTAGT. Trimming took off 8 bases at V and 2 bases at J, with 12 bases between the two ends. CDR3 length: 13 residues. The CDR3 protein is CASLGCLQETQYF. The CDR3 DNA reads as TGTGCCAGCCTCGGGTGCCTGCAAGAGACCCAGTACTTC.

The chain combines TRBV19 with TRBJ1-6; D possibly corresponds to TRBD1 (5 bases). V gave up 5 bases and J gave up 12 bases, with 17 bases separating them. The CDR3 consists of 14 residues. Germline V CDR1 and CDR2: LNHDA, SQIVND (reference sequence). This CDR3 reads CASSPRVHGGPLHF. The CDR3 DNA reads TGTGCCAGTAGTCCAAGGGTGCACGGGGGACCCCTCCACTTT.

The chain links TRBV9 to TRBJ2-4; 10 bases match TRBD2. Germline CDR1 is SGDLS and CDR2 is YYNGEE. Unmatched junction bases numbered 13, after V lost 4 bases and J lost 6 bases. The CDR3 contains 17 residues. The chain's CDR3 is CASSPHPSGGAGNIQYF. In nucleotides, the CDR3 is TGTGCCAGCAGCCCCCACCCGAGCGGGGGGGCCGGAAACATTCAGTACTTC.

This clone was counted ten times or more. The chain employs TRBV12-5 and TRBJ1-1; D gene unclear. Germline V gives CDR1 LGHNT, CDR2 FRNRAP. V lost 0 bases to trimming and J lost 2 bases, with 10 bases between them. The CDR3 totals 15 residues. CDR3 protein: CASGLVVSQNTEAFF. CDR3 bases: TGTGCTAGTGGTTTGGTAGTGTCACAAAACACTGAAGCTTTCTTT.

The rearrangement links TRBV10-3 to TRBJ1-1; D gene ambiguous. Trimming stripped 3 bases from V and 5 bases from J, with 7 bases between. The length of the CDR3 is 12 residues. Germline V gives CDR1 ENHRY, CDR2 SYGVKD. In nucleotides, the CDR3 is TGTGCCATCAGTGACAGATTTACTGAAGCTTTCTTT. It encodes CAISDRFTEAFF.

This chain joins TRBV5-1 and TRBJ2-1; a possible D gene is TRBD2 (6 bases). Germline loops: CDR1 SGHRS, CDR2 YFSETQ. The CDR3 covers 16 residues. V was clipped by 4 bases and J by 4 bases, with 18 bases between them. The CDR3 coding sequence is TGCGCCAGCAGCCGCCTTAGCGGCCGGCTTTACAATGAGCAGTTCTTC. Amino acid sequence: CASSRLSGRLYNEQFF.

This clone has just a few counts. The J gene is TRBJ1-1, the V gene TRBV28; D gene ambiguous. Trimming took 1 base from V and 0 from J, leaving 3 bases between them. This CDR3 contains 13 residues. The germline V gene encodes CDR1 MDHEN and CDR2 SYDVKM. The CDR3 DNA reads as TGTGCCAGCAGTTTATCTGTGAACACTGAAGCTTTCTTT. Protein: CASSLSVNTEAFF.

In this sample, this clone turned up once. Other nucleotide sequences from this sample produce the same CDR3. The chain employs TRBV5-1 and TRBJ1-1; D remains unclear. Trimming removed 3 bases at V and 0 bases at J, with 9 bases between. From germline, CDR1 is SGHRS and CDR2 YFSETQ. CDR3 size: 14 residues. The CDR3 loop reads CASSSGILNTEAFF. CDR3 in DNA: TGCGCCAGCAGCTCTGGGATCCTGAACACTGAAGCTTTCTTT.

V is TRBV29-1 and J is TRBJ2-3; D ambiguous. Trimming cost V 6 bases and J 1 base, with 14 bases left between them. The CDR3 runs 14 residues. Per the germline V gene, CDR1 is SQVTM and CDR2 is ANQGSEA. The CDR3 nucleotides read TGCAGCGTAGCCGGCCCTACGGGCACAGATACGCAGTATTTT. Translation: CSVAGPTGTDTQYF.

In this sample, this clone turned up once. The chain couples TRBV5-1 to TRBJ2-3; D possibly matches TRBD1 or TRBD2 (5 bases each). V was trimmed by 0 bases and J by 4 bases, leaving 9 bases between them. This CDR3 has 14 amino acids. Germline CDR1 is SGHRS and CDR2 is YFSETQ. In DNA, the CDR3 is TGCGCCAGCAGCTTGGGAGGGGTTGCAGATACGCAGTATTTT. This sequence encodes CASSLGGVADTQYF.

The V and J genes are TRBV19 and TRBJ2-2; 8 bases agree with TRBD1. In germline, CDR1 is LNHDA, CDR2 SQIVND (reference sequence). CDR3 length: 18 amino acids. With V trimmed by 0 bases and J by 4 bases, 10 bases remained unmatched. The chain's CDR3 is CASSIDPAGGPLTGELFF. CDR3 nucleotides: TGTGCCAGTAGTATAGATCCGGCAGGGGGCCCACTCACCGGGGAGCTGTTTTTT.

V usage is TRBV6-6 and J usage is TRBJ1-1, with a possible D match to TRBD1 (6 bases). This CDR3 spans 16 amino acids. Germline CDR1 and CDR2: MNHNY and SVGAGI (reference sequence). Between the trimmed V and J ends, which lost 0 bases and 4 bases, there was a span of 15 bases. In nucleotides, the CDR3 is TGTGCCAGCAGTTACTCGAGGGCAGGGGAAGGCACTGAAGCTTTCTTT. Translating it yields CASSYSRAGEGTEAFF.

The CDR3 DNA is TGTGCCAGCAGCCTCCAAGGCGGCGATACGCAGTATTTT. This sequence encodes CASSLQGGDTQYF. This rearrangement joins TRBV3-1 (or the pseudogene TRBV3-2) to TRBJ2-3; D gene unclear. The germline gives CDR1 LGHDT, CDR2 YNNKEL (reference sequence). V shed 4 bases and J shed 6 bases, with 11 bases lying between them. The CDR3 contains 13 residues.

The genes are TRBV7-8 and TRBJ2-7; 11 bases line up with TRBD1. J gave up 2 bases and V 0 bases, and 0 bases lay outside the gene matches. This CDR3 is 15 amino acids long. CDR1 is SGHVS and CDR2 is FQNEAQ in the germline V gene. CDR3 bases: TGTGCCAGCAGCTTAGCGGGACAGGGGGCCTACGAGCAGTACTTC. As protein: CASSLAGQGAYEQYF.

The genes are TRBV4-1 and TRBJ1-5, with D hard to call. With 1 base removed from V and 5 bases from J, the gap between germline ends came to 6 bases. Germline CDR1 MGHRA, CDR2 YSYEKL. There are 13 residues in the CDR3. CDR3 nucleotide sequence: TGCGCCAGCAGCCAAGCCATACATCAGCCCCAGCATTTT. This translates into CASSQAIHQPQHF.

The CDR3 DNA is TGCGCCAGCAGCTCCCACCCCCCTGAACAGGGGATGAATTCACCCCTCCACTTT. It specifies CASSSHPPEQGMNSPLHF. This chain joins TRBV4-1 and TRBJ1-6; the match to TRBD1 covers 7 bases. Per germline, CDR1 MGHRA and CDR2 YSYEKL. After removal of 5 bases from V and 7 bases from J, the junction contained 17 bases not matched to a gene. This CDR3 comprises 18 residues.

Here the CDR3 DNA reads TGCGCCAGCAGCCACCCCGGAGACAGGATAAAGGTGAATGAGCAGTTCTTC. It specifies CASSHPGDRIKVNEQFF. The chain combines TRBV4-1 with TRBJ2-1; TRBD1 might be the D (6 bases). CDR1 is MGHRA and CDR2 is YSYEKL in the germline V gene. With 3 bases removed from V and 7 bases from J, the gap between germline ends came to 22 bases. The CDR3 sequence is 17 residues long.

V is TRBV27 and J is TRBJ2-2; D unresolved. With 1 base removed from V and 4 bases from J, the gap between germline ends came to 10 bases. Germline CDR1 is MNHEY and CDR2 is SMNVEV (reference sequence). This CDR3 is built from 15 residues. CDR3 coding DNA: TGTGCCAGCAGTTTATTGGCAGAAAGCACCGGGGAGCTGTTTTTT. Amino acid sequence: CASSLLAESTGELFF.